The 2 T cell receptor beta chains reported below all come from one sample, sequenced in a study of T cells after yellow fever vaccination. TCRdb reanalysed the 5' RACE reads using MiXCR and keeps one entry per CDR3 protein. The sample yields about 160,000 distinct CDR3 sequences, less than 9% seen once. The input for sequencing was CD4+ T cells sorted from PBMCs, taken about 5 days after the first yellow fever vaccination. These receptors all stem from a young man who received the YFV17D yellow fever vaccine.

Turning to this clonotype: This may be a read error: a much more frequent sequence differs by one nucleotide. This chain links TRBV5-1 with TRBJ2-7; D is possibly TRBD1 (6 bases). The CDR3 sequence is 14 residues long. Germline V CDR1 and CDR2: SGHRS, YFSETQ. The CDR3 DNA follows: TGCGCCAGCAGCGCCTCACCGGACAGTTACGAGCGGTACTTC. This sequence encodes CASSASPDSYERYF.

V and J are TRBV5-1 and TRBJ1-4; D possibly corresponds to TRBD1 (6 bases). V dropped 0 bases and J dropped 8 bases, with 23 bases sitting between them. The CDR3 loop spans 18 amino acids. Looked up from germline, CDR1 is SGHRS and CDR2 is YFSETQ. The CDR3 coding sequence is TGCGCCAGCAGCTTGGCCGGCGTTGGGGGCTCAGTTTGGGAAAAACTGTTTTTT. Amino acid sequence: CASSLAGVGGSVWEKLFF. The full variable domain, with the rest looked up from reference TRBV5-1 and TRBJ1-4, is KAGVTQTPRYLIKTRGQQVTLSCSPISGHRSVSWYQQTPGQGLQFLFEYFSETQRNKGNFPGRFSGRQFSNSRSEMNVSTLELGDSALYLCASSLAGVGGSVWEKLFFGSGTQLSVL.